The entry that follows covers one T cell receptor (beta chain) sequence. Its matching antigen is unknown. Busulfan-fludarabine conditioning, marrow transplant, and cyclophosphamide on days +3 and +4 were administered. These data belong to a study of T cells after posttransplantation cyclophosphamide. Study conclusions and caveats: Donor CD8+ memory clones often dominated recipient blood repertoires at later times. Skin or GI-infiltrating T cells shared few TRB sequences with blood. Recipient CMV seropositivity and CMV reactivation strongly tracked TRB clonality.

The repertoire was sequenced with immunoSEQ multiplex PCR; TCRdb's copy has only in-frame clones and lacks some. Seen here are about 4,000 clones, 75% to 80% observed once, and the top ten hold roughly 42%. V lost 6 bases to trimming and J lost 2 bases, with 16 bases between them. The CDR3 length is 15 residues. Germline CDR1 and CDR2: SGHTA and FQGNSA. The genes are TRBV7-2 and TRBJ1-1; D may be TRBD1 (6 bases). The origin of this receptor is a male patient aged 50 to 59 who received an allogeneic stem cell transplant from an unrelated donor, was CMV-positive, and had acute GVHD only. Some T cells may trace back to the graft donor. Sequencing used PBMCs, obtained about 27 days after a stem cell transplant with posttransplant cyclophosphamide. This chain's CDR3 is CASSPRGGANTEAFF. DNA of the CDR3: TGTGCCAGCAGTCCAAGGGGGGGGGCCAACACTGAAGCTTTCTTT.